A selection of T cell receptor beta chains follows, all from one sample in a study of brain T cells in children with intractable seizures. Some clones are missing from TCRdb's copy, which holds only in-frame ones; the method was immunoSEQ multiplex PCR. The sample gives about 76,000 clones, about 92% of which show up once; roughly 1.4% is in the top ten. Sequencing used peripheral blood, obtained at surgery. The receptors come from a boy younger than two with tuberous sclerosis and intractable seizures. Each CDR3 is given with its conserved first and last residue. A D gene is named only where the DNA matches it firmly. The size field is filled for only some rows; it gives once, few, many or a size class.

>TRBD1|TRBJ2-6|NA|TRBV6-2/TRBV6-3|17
TGTGCCAGCAGTTACCCCTGGACAGGGGCCGGGGCCAACGTCCTGACTTTC
CASSYPWTGAGANVLTF
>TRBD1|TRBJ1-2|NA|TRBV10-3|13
TGTGCCAGCCACCGGGACAGGTCGTATGGCTACACCTTC
CASHRDRSYGYTF
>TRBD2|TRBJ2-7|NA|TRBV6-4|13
TGTGCCAGCACCGGGACTAGCGGGAACGAGCAGTACTTC
CASTGTSGNEQYF
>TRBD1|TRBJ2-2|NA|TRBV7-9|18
TGTGCCAGCAGCTTAGTTGACAGGGGGCTTGAGGACACCGGGGAGCTGTTTTTT
CASSLVDRGLEDTGELFF
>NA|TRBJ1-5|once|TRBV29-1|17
TGCAGCGTGGGCTTGCGAGACAGGAGGTTGGGATTTCAGCCCCAGCATTTT
CSVGLRDRRLGFQPQHF
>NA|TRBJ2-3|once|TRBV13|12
TGTGCCAGCAGCTTACACACAGATACGCAGTATTTT
CASSLHTDTQYF
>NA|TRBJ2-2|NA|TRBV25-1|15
TGTGCCAGCAGTGAATATTCGTCGTACGGGGGGGAGCTGTTTTTT
CASSEYSSYGGELFF
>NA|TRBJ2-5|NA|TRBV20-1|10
TGCAGTGCTAGAGAGGGGGCCCAGTACTTC
CSAREGAQYF
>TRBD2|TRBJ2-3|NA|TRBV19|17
TGTGCCAGTAGTATGTTTTCTGGGACTAAAAATCCTTTTACGCAGTATTTT
CASSMFSGTKNPFTQYF
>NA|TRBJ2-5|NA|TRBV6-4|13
TGTGCCAGCAGAAGGAGTCGAGCGGAGACCCAGTACTTC
CASRRSRAETQYF